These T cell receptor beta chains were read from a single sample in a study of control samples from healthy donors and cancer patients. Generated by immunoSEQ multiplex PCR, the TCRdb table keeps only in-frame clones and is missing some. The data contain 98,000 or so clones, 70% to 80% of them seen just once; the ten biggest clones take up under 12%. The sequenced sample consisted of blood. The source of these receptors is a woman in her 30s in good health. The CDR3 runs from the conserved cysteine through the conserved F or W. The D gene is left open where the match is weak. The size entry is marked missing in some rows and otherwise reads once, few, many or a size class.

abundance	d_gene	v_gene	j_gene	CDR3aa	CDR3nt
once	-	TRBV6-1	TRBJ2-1	CASSDPSVAGHYNEQFF	TGTGCCAGCAGTGACCCCTCCGTCGCGGGGCACTACAATGAGCAGTTCTTC
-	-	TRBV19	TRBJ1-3	CASSIGGAPGNTIYF	TGTGCCAGTAGTATTGGGGGGGCCCCCGGAAACACCATATATTTT
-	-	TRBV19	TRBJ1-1	CASSILGPNTEAFF	TGTGCCAGTAGTATTCTCGGCCCGAACACTGAAGCTTTCTTT
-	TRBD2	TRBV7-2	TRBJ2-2	CASSLERPGLAGELFF	TGTGCCAGCAGCCTAGAGAGACCCGGACTAGCCGGGGAGCTGTTTTTT
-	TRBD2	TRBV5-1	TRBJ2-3	CASRGGLASDTQYF	TGCGCCAGCAGGGGTGGACTAGCATCCGATACGCAGTATTTT
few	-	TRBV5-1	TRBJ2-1	CASSLVGWDEQFF	TGCGCCAGCAGCTTAGTTGGGTGGGATGAGCAGTTCTTC
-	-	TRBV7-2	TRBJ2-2	CASSFAGELFF	TGTGCCAGCAGCTTCGCCGGGGAGCTGTTTTTT
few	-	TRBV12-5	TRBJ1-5	CASGLMEEPQHF	TGTGCTAGTGGTTTGATGGAAGAACCCCAGCATTTT
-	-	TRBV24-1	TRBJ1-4	CATSEKGQEKLFF	TGTGCCACCAGTGAGAAAGGTCAGGAAAAACTGTTTTTT
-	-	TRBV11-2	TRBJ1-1	CASSLDSGTEAFF	TGTGCCAGCAGCTTAGATTCGGGGACTGAAGCTTTCTTT
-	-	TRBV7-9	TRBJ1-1	CASSSGVMNTEAFF	TGTGCCAGCAGCTCGGGCGTTATGAACACTGAAGCTTTCTTT
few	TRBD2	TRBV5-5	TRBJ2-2	CASSYGLEYGGELFF	TGTGCCAGCAGCTACGGACTAGAATATGGCGGGGAGCTGTTTTTT
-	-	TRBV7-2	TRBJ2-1	CASSPGRGVRNEQFF	TGTGCCAGCAGCCCAGGTAGGGGTGTTCGCAATGAGCAGTTCTTC
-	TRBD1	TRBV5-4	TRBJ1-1	CASSDDRGNTEAFF	TGTGCCAGCAGCGATGACAGGGGGAACACTGAAGCTTTCTTT
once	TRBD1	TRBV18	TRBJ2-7	CASSPTSQGAYEQYF	TGTGCCAGCTCACCAACAAGTCAGGGGGCCTACGAGCAGTACTTC
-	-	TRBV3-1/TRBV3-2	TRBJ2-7	CASTSTVSSYEQYF	TGTGCCAGCACCAGCACGGTTAGCTCCTACGAGCAGTACTTC
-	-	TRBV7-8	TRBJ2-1	CASSPLGGISYNEQFF	TGTGCCAGCAGCCCCTTGGGCGGGATCTCCTACAATGAGCAGTTCTTC
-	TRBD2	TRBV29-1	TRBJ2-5	CSVEGGGTQYF	TGCAGCGTTGAAGGGGGGGGGACCCAGTACTTC
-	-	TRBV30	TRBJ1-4	CAWSHFINEKLFF	TGTGCCTGGAGTCATTTCATAAATGAAAAACTGTTTTTT
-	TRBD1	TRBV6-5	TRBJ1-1	CASSSGGEDTEAFF	TGTGCCAGCAGTTCAGGGGGCGAGGACACTGAAGCTTTCTTT
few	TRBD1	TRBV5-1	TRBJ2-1	CASSAGTGWNEQFF	TGCGCCAGCAGCGCGGGGACAGGGTGGAATGAGCAGTTCTTC
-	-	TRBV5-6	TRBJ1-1	CASSGRVTSPEAFF	TGTGCCAGCAGCGGCCGGGTTACAAGCCCGGAAGCTTTCTTT